Each of the 29 T cell receptor beta chains below was sequenced from the same sample in a study of T-cell memory formation after mild COVID-19. MiXCR, applied by TCRdb to the 5' RACE reads, yields one record per CDR3 protein. The table includes around 340,000 distinct CDR3 sequences, roughly 14% detected once. What was sequenced was PBMCs or a T cell subset sorted from them (not recorded which). The receptors were gathered from a man aged 18-30 years who had mild COVID-19 (a few samples of this study predate the infection). Cell type and time point are not known.

This clonotype appeared a few times. The rearrangement links TRBV20-1 to TRBJ2-5, with D possibly TRBD2 on 6 matching bases. The CDR3 spans 12 residues. CDR1 DFQATT and CDR2 SNEGSKA come from the germline V gene (reference sequence). Deletions cut 4 bases from V and 5 bases from J, with 11 bases between. As DNA, the CDR3 is TGCAGTGCTACAACACGGGGGGAGACCCAGTACTTC. Amino acid sequence: CSATTRGETQYF.

The chain recombines TRBV20-1 with TRBJ1-2; D is ambiguous. CDR3 size: 14 residues. Trimming stripped 1 base from V and 7 bases from J, with 16 bases between. Per germline, CDR1 DFQATT and CDR2 SNEGSKA (reference sequence). The DNA of the CDR3 is TGCAGTGCTAGAGGGGGTCCGGGAGTGAGTGGCTACACCTTC. It encodes CSARGGPGVSGYTF.

This clonotype appeared a few times. J is TRBJ1-1 and V is TRBV5-1; D not certain. CDR1 and CDR2 from the germline V gene are SGHRS and YFSETQ. V was shortened by 2 bases and J by 9 bases, with 17 bases between the two germline ends. CDR3 size: 14 residues. The CDR3 protein is CASSLGQNNNKAFF. The CDR3 DNA reads as TGCGCCAGCAGCTTAGGGCAAAACAACAATAAAGCTTTCTTT.

The gene calls are TRBV4-2 and TRBJ1-1; D may be TRBD1 (5 bases). V shed 3 bases and J shed 8 bases, with 7 bases lying between them. This CDR3 has 11 residues. Germline CDR1 and CDR2: LGHNA and YNFKEQ. Here the CDR3 DNA reads TGTGCCAGCAGCCAGGGGCTAGAAGCTTTCTTT. Translation: CASSQGLEAFF.

This clonotype was detected many times. The V gene is TRBV29-1, the J gene TRBJ1-1; a weak D match, TRBD1 (5 bases). CDR1 and CDR2 (germline): SQVTM, ANQGSEA. V shed 1 base and J shed 2 bases, with 8 bases lying between them. CDR3 length equals 13 residues. CDR3 in DNA: TGCAGCGTTGAAGGGCAGGGCAACACTGAAGCTTTCTTT. It encodes CSVEGQGNTEAFF.

This sequence joins TRBV20-1 and TRBJ1-4; D is unclear. V lost 0 bases and J 4 bases, leaving 6 bases between the germline ends. CDR3 length: 13 residues. Germline lookup yields CDR1 DFQATT and CDR2 SNEGSKA (reference sequence). CDR3 in DNA: TGCAGTGCTAGAGACTCTGTTAATGAAAAACTGTTTTTT. It encodes CSARDSVNEKLFF.

This clonotype has just a few counts. The rearrangement links TRBV5-1 to TRBJ2-5; no clear D gene. The germline gives CDR1 SGHRS, CDR2 YFSETQ. The V end was cut by 1 base, the J end by 5 bases, with 15 bases between. The CDR3 has 15 amino acids. The CDR3 reads CASSLSLRQEETQYF. CDR3 DNA: TGCGCCAGCAGCTTGTCATTGAGGCAAGAGGAGACCCAGTACTTC.

This clonotype was picked up many times. The chain employs TRBV5-1 and TRBJ2-3; D is perhaps TRBD2 (6 bases). Germline CDR1 reads SGHRS; CDR2 reads YFSETQ. The CDR3 contains 16 residues. The ends were cut back, 2 bases at V and 0 bases at J, with 13 bases in the middle. CDR3 in amino acids: CASSLPGASSTDTQYF. CDR3 nucleotide sequence: TGCGCCAGCAGCTTACCGGGAGCGTCTAGCACAGATACGCAGTATTTT.

This clonotype was detected a few times. CDR3 region: CASSLGGGGYEQFF. The CDR3 DNA follows: TGTGCCAGCAGCTTAGGGGGGGGCGGCTATGAGCAGTTCTTC. V usage is TRBV7-6 and J usage is TRBJ2-1; the D gene is possibly TRBD2 (7 bases). The CDR3 totals 14 residues. Trimming took 1 base from V and 8 from J, leaving 12 bases between them. Germline CDR1 reads SGHVS; CDR2 reads FNYEAQ.

This clonotype was seen only a few times. This chain links TRBV6-2 or TRBV6-3 with TRBJ2-1; no clear D. The germline V gene has CDR1 MNHEY and CDR2 SVGEGT. CDR3 size: 16 residues. Trimming took 6 bases from V and 0 from J, leaving 15 bases between them. CDR3 sequence reads: CASRGYDGSSYNEQFF. CDR3 DNA sequence: TGTGCCAGCAGGGGCTACGACGGTAGCTCCTACAATGAGCAGTTCTTC.

This chain joins TRBV6-5 and TRBJ1-2; D may be TRBD1 (5 bases). CDR1 and CDR2 from the germline V gene are MNHEY and SVGAGI. Trimming removed 9 bases at V and 0 bases at J, with 11 bases between. This CDR3 contains 13 residues. CDR3 bases: TGTGCCAGTCGGACAAGAGCTAACTATGGCTACACCTTC. Amino acid sequence: CASRTRANYGYTF.

This chain connects TRBV5-1 to TRBJ2-7, with 7 positions matching TRBD1. CDR3 size: 15 residues. Germline V lookup: CDR1 SGHRS, CDR2 YFSETQ. V was pared by 1 base and J by 0 bases, with 4 bases of the junction left unmatched. The CDR3 region is CASSLTGAPSYEQYV. CDR3 in DNA: TGCGCCAGCAGCTTGACAGGGGCTCCCTCCTACGAGCAGTACGTC.

This clonotype has at least ten counts. The V call is TRBV7-3, the J call TRBJ2-1, with D possibly TRBD1 on 5 matching bases. This CDR3 spans 13 amino acids. Per germline, CDR1 SGHTA and CDR2 FQGTGA. The ends were cut back, 2 bases at V and 7 bases at J, with 9 bases in the middle. CDR3 region: CASSLQPGNEQFF. The DNA of the CDR3 is TGTGCCAGCAGCTTACAACCAGGGAATGAGCAGTTCTTC.

In this sample, this clonotype turned up a few times. The gene calls are TRBV14 and TRBJ2-1; tentative D call: TRBD2 (5 bases). Germline V lookup: CDR1 SGHDN, CDR2 FVKESK. The CDR3 length is 15 residues. V dropped 3 bases and J dropped 4 bases, with 13 bases sitting between them. CDR3 coding DNA: TGTGCCAGCAGCCAGAGGAACGGCGGGTACAATGAGCAGTTCTTC. Encoded protein: CASSQRNGGYNEQFF.

CDR3 coding DNA: TGTGCCACCAGTGATTTGTACGGGAAGTCAGTAGATGAGCAGTTCTTC. This gives the protein CATSDLYGKSVDEQFF. The chain is built from TRBV24-1 and TRBJ2-1, with D possibly matching TRBD2 (5 bases). Trimming took off 0 bases at V and 8 bases at J, with 16 bases between the two ends. This CDR3 is 16 amino acids long. Per the germline V gene, CDR1 is KGHDR and CDR2 is SFDVKD.

This clonotype was found many times. This rearrangement joins TRBV28 to TRBJ2-2; possible D gene TRBD2, 5 bases. The V and J ends lost 3 bases and 5 bases respectively, with 16 bases between them. Germline loops: CDR1 MDHEN, CDR2 SYDVKM. The CDR3 consists of 16 residues. CDR3 in amino acids: CASSFGLSMGTGELFF. In nucleotides, the CDR3 is TGTGCCAGCAGTTTTGGACTCTCAATGGGGACCGGGGAGCTGTTTTTT.

The V and J genes are TRBV7-2 and TRBJ2-1; either TRBD1 or TRBD2 may supply D (6 bases each). This CDR3 region has 13 residues. Germline values: CDR1 SGHTA, CDR2 FQGNSA. V dropped 1 base and J dropped 10 bases, with 11 bases sitting between them. CDR3 DNA: TGTGCCAGCAGCTTAGAGGGGGGCTTGGAGCAGTTCTTC. Translation: CASSLEGGLEQFF.

CDR3 sequence reads: CASSRRVKQVTEAFF. CDR3 coding DNA: TGTGCCAGCAGCCGGCGAGTAAAACAGGTAACTGAAGCTTTCTTT. The V call is TRBV14, the J call TRBJ1-1; D possibly corresponds to TRBD1 (5 bases). Trimming cost V 4 bases and J 5 bases, with 17 bases left between them. Germline V gene data show CDR1 as SGHDN and CDR2 as FVKESK. The CDR3 is 15 residues long.

The V call is TRBV4-3, the J call TRBJ1-1, with a tentative D call TRBD1 (5 bases). CDR1 is LGHNA, CDR2 YSLEER, per germline. Deletions cut 1 base from V and 1 base from J, with 19 bases between. The CDR3 covers 18 residues. The CDR3 region has the DNA TGCGCCAGCAGCCAAGGTCCGGGCGGGGACCCCAAGAACACTGAAGCTTTCTTT. This sequence encodes CASSQGPGGDPKNTEAFF.

This clonotype was seen a handful of times. This chain uses TRBV20-1 with TRBJ2-1; D may be TRBD1 or TRBD2 (6 bases each). Trimming cost V 6 bases and J 9 bases, with 21 bases left between them. CDR1 and CDR2 (germline): DFQATT, SNEGSKA (reference sequence). This CDR3 contains 14 residues. CDR3 amino acids: CSAQRQDAGSEQFF. CDR3 bases: TGCAGTGCCCAACGACAGGACGCGGGGAGTGAGCAGTTCTTC.

This rearrangement joins TRBV13 to TRBJ1-1, with a tentative D call TRBD1 (6 bases). The germline V gene has CDR1 PRHDT and CDR2 FYEKMQ (reference sequence). V was clipped by 5 bases and J by 0 bases, with 16 bases between them. The CDR3 loop spans 16 amino acids. In nucleotides, the CDR3 is TGTGCCAGCAGCCCTGGTGGGGGGGCGCTGAACACTGAAGCTTTCTTT. As protein: CASSPGGGALNTEAFF.

This chain uses TRBV10-3 with TRBJ2-1; 14 bases are shared with TRBD2. This CDR3 contains 16 residues. Looked up from germline, CDR1 is ENHRY and CDR2 is SYGVKD. V gave up 9 bases and J gave up 0 bases; unmatched junction bases: 4. In nucleotides, the CDR3 is TGTGCCATGAGCGGACTAGCGGGAGGCTCCTACAATGAGCAGTTCTTC. Translating gives CAMSGLAGGSYNEQFF.

This clonotype was seen ten or more times. The chain carries TRBV7-8 and TRBJ2-5; no clear D. Germline lookup yields CDR1 SGHVS and CDR2 FQNEAQ. The V and J ends lost 5 bases and 3 bases respectively, with 16 bases between them. CDR3 length: 15 residues. CDR3 loop: CASSPARLLEETQYF. CDR3 sequence (DNA): TGTGCCAGCAGCCCAGCAAGGCTATTAGAAGAGACCCAGTACTTC.

The chain recombines TRBV7-2 with TRBJ2-7; a weak D match, TRBD1 (5 bases). V shed 8 bases and J shed 6 bases, with 20 bases lying between them. The length of the CDR3 is 14 residues. CDR1 is SGHTA, CDR2 FQGNSA, per germline. In DNA form, the CDR3 reads TGTGCCAGCTCCCCCACGGGCCAGGGAACCGAGCAGTACGTC. It encodes CASSPTGQGTEQYV.

This clonotype was recorded a few times. The chain combines TRBV15 with TRBJ2-5; the match to TRBD1 covers 7 bases. Per germline, CDR1 LNHNV and CDR2 YYDKDF (reference sequence). V gave up 0 bases and J gave up 4 bases; unmatched junction bases: 5. The CDR3 has 15 amino acids. As DNA, the CDR3 is TGTGCCACCAGCAGAGATAAACCAGGGGGAGAGACCCAGTACTTC. This codes for CATSRDKPGGETQYF.

This clonotype was seen ten or more times. This chain connects TRBV7-9 to TRBJ2-5; TRBD1 matches at 8 bases. The CDR3 extends over 16 amino acids. Germline V gene data show CDR1 as SEHNR and CDR2 as FQNEAQ (reference sequence). Unmatched junction bases numbered 6, after V lost 3 bases and J lost 0 bases. CDR3 nucleotide sequence: TGTGCCAGCAGCTTCTCAGGGGGCCCCGACCAAGAGACCCAGTACTTC. This gives the protein CASSFSGGPDQETQYF.

V gene TRBV7-6 combines with J gene TRBJ2-5, with 8 bases fitting TRBD2. The trim removed 3 bases at V and 5 bases at J, leaving 5 bases unmatched. In germline, CDR1 is SGHVS, CDR2 FNYEAQ. The CDR3 loop spans 14 amino acids. The CDR3 DNA is TGTGCCAGCAGCTTCGGGGGGGCCCGTGAGACCCAGTACTTC. This gives the protein CASSFGGARETQYF. The variable domain in full, with the rest retrieved from reference TRBV7-6 and TRBJ2-5, is GAGVSQSPRYKVTKRGQDVALRCDPISGHVSLYWYRQALGQGPEFLTYFNYEAQQDKSGLPNDRFSAERPEGSISTLTIQRTEQRDSAMYRCASSFGGARETQYFGPGTRLLVL.

This clonotype was recorded a few times. The chain links TRBV15 to TRBJ1-2, with D perhaps TRBD1 (5 bases). CDR1 LNHNV and CDR2 YYDKDF come from the germline V gene (reference sequence). CDR3 length equals 13 residues. V gave up 5 bases and J gave up 4 bases, with 11 bases separating them. CDR3 coding DNA: TGTGCCACCAGCCCGCAGGGCGGCTATGGCTACACCTTC. Encoded protein: CATSPQGGYGYTF.

This chain uses TRBV20-1 with TRBJ2-3, with a possible D match to TRBD1 (5 bases). Looked up from germline, CDR1 is DFQATT and CDR2 is SNEGSKA (reference sequence). The CDR3 is 16 residues long. Trimming cost V 3 bases and J 1 base, with 17 bases left between them. DNA for the CDR3: TGCAGTGCTAGCCTTTTACTCAGGGCCGGCACAGATACGCAGTATTTT. Translating gives CSASLLLRAGTDTQYF.